This TCR beta chain was captured in a study of T cells in Graves' hyperthyroidism and ophthalmopathy. Whole-study findings and limits: The blood repertoire included most of the expanded thyroid clonotypes above 0.001. Ophthalmopathy was model-predicted a median about 6.9 months pre-onset.

Researchers took RNA transcripts and amplified the TCR beta CDR3 regions from them. Researchers ran a first-round RT-PCR on the TCR CDR3 using the HTBI primer set. A single record per CDR3 protein comes from TCRdb applying MiXCR to the multiplex PCR reads. The data hold around 600,000 distinct CDR3 sequences, with 40% to 55% observed a single time. As concerns this clonotype: Its antigen remains unknown.

The junction had 8 bases not matched to a gene; V was cut back by 6 bases and J by 4 bases. Germline CDR1 ENHRY, CDR2 SYGVKD. This CDR3 comprises 14 residues. This TCR was recovered from an adult man with Graves' disease, either hyperthyroidism or ophthalmopathy (not recorded which). The sample was peripheral blood or thyroid tissue (not recorded which). The V and J genes are TRBV10-3 and TRBJ1-1; 7 nucleotides agree with TRBD1. CDR3 DNA sequence: TGTGCCATCAGACTGACAGGGTTGGGCACTGAAGCTTTCTTT. Translating it yields CAIRLTGLGTEAFF.